The 21 T cell receptor beta chains below were found in one sample sequenced in a study of control samples from healthy donors and cancer patients. Sequencing used immunoSEQ multiplex PCR; TCRdb keeps in-frame clones, though not all of them. The sample consists of about 51,000 clones, roughly 87% of them appearing once. Sample: PBMCs. Receptors originate from a man in his forties with colorectal cancer.

The chain couples TRBV9 to TRBJ1-3; 9 bases match TRBD1. CDR1 and CDR2 from the germline V gene are SGDLS and YYNGEE. The trim removed 4 bases at V and 5 bases at J, leaving 13 bases unmatched. The CDR3 runs to 17 residues. The CDR3 spells CASSNNPRDRDRNTIYF. CDR3 bases: TGTGCCAGCAGCAACAACCCCCGGGACAGGGATAGAAACACCATATATTTT.

J is TRBJ1-5 and V is TRBV25-1; 9 nucleotides align to TRBD1. There are 15 residues in the CDR3. Per germline, CDR1 MGHDK and CDR2 SYGVNS. V lost 3 bases to trimming and J lost 5 bases; unmatched junction nucleotides: 5. In nucleotides, the CDR3 is TGTGCCAGCAGTGAGGGACAGGGCAATCATCAGCCCCAGCATTTT. Amino acids: CASSEGQGNHQPQHF.

This clone was picked up one time. This rearrangement joins TRBV30 to TRBJ1-1; 8 nucleotides align to TRBD1. The V and J ends lost 1 base and 4 bases, in that order; junction bases with no gene match: 2. Germline assignment: CDR1 GTSNPN and CDR2 SVGIG (reference sequence). The CDR3 covers 13 residues. This chain's CDR3 is CAWSGTGPTEAFF. DNA of the CDR3: TGTGCCTGGAGTGGGACAGGGCCCACTGAAGCTTTCTTT.

The chain has TRBV10-3 and TRBJ2-1, with D possibly matching TRBD1 (6 bases). The CDR3 contains 14 residues. The V end was cut by 4 bases, the J end by 4 bases, with 11 bases between. CDR1 ENHRY and CDR2 SYGVKD come from the germline V gene. CDR3 nucleotides: TGTGCCATCAGTGTTTCAGGGGAATACAATGAGCAGTTCTTC. As protein: CAISVSGEYNEQFF.

V and J are TRBV7-8 and TRBJ2-6; D might be TRBD1 (6 bases). CDR3 size: 18 residues. Trimming cost V 7 bases and J 0 bases, with 19 bases left between them. Per germline, CDR1 SGHVS and CDR2 FQNEAQ. The CDR3 loop reads CASTRGGPILSGANVLTF. The CDR3 region has the DNA TGTGCCAGCACCCGAGGGGGACCGATTCTCTCTGGGGCCAACGTCCTGACTTTC.

This clone showed up just a few times. The V call is TRBV6-6, the J call TRBJ2-7, with D possibly matching TRBD1 (5 bases). V gave up 5 bases and J gave up 1 base, with 15 bases separating them. Germline-derived CDR1 and CDR2 are MNHNY and SVGAGI (reference sequence). This CDR3 comprises 15 residues. The DNA of the CDR3 is TGTGCCAGCAGTCGCCAGCCGACAGATTCCTACGAGCAGTACTTC. Amino acids: CASSRQPTDSYEQYF.

The CDR3 nucleotides are TGCGCCAGCAGCTTCAAGGGAGCCAGCCAAGAGACCCAGTACTTC. This gives the protein CASSFKGASQETQYF. The chain couples TRBV5-1 to TRBJ2-5, with D tentatively TRBD2 (5 bases). Germline CDR1 reads SGHRS; CDR2 reads YFSETQ. The CDR3 length is 15 residues. Deletions cut 2 bases from V and 1 base from J, with 12 bases between.

The CDR3 loop is CASSPPWTYEQYF. CDR3 sequence (DNA): TGTGCCAGCAGCCCGCCATGGACCTACGAGCAGTACTTC. J is TRBJ2-7 and V is TRBV3-1 (or the pseudogene TRBV3-2); D is ambiguous. Germline assignment: CDR1 LGHDT and CDR2 YNNKEL (reference sequence). This CDR3 spans 13 amino acids. Trimming cost V 4 bases and J 2 bases, with 9 bases left between them.

The chain carries TRBV18 and TRBJ1-4; 8 bases align to TRBD1. With V trimmed by 5 bases and J by 8 bases, 7 bases remained unmatched. This CDR3 region has 14 residues. Germline lookup yields CDR1 KGHSH and CDR2 LQKENI. CDR3 sequence reads: CASSSQGAYEKLFF. For the CDR3, the DNA is TGTGCCAGCTCATCGCAGGGGGCTTACGAAAAACTGTTTTTT. Combining the CDR3 with reference TRBV18 and TRBJ1-4 gives the whole variable domain NAGVMQNPRHLVRRRGQEARLRCSPMKGHSHVYWYRQLPEEGLKFMVYLQKENIIDESGMPKERFSAEFPKEGPSILRIQQVVRGDSAAYFCASSSQGAYEKLFFGSGTQLSVL.

This clone was seen once. The DNA for the CDR3 is TGTGCCACCAGCAGTTACAGTTTTAGCAAGGGGCAGCCCCAGCATTTT. The encoded protein is CATSSYSFSKGQPQHF. The chain couples TRBV15 to TRBJ1-5, with D possibly TRBD1 on 5 matching bases. V was clipped by 3 bases and J by 7 bases, with 19 bases between them. Looked up from germline, CDR1 is LNHNV and CDR2 is YYDKDF (reference sequence). The CDR3 loop spans 16 amino acids. Full variable domain (remainder filled in from reference TRBV15 and TRBJ1-5): DAMVIQNPRYQVTQFGKPVTLSCSQTLNHNVMYWYQQKSSQAPKLLFHYYDKDFNNEADTPDNFQSRRPNTSFCFLDIRSPGLGDTAMYLCATSSYSFSKGQPQHFGDGTRLSIL.

The rearrangement uses TRBV11-3 and TRBJ2-7; D call uncertain. Germline CDR1 and CDR2: SGHNT and YENEEA. There are 16 residues in the CDR3. V lost 5 bases and J lost 1, with 18 bases in between. This CDR3 is CASSPWTMIGSYEQYF. In DNA, the CDR3 is TGTGCCAGCAGCCCGTGGACGATGATTGGATCCTACGAGCAGTACTTC.

The chain couples TRBV5-6 to TRBJ1-1; possibly TRBD1 for D (5 bases). Germline CDR1 reads SGHDT; CDR2 reads YYEEEE. Trimming shortened V by 3 bases and J by 6 bases, and 6 bases separated the two germline ends. There are 11 residues in the CDR3. The CDR3, as DNA: TGTGCCAGCAGCTCGGGGGCTGAAGCTTTCTTT. Protein: CASSSGAEAFF.

This chain uses TRBV11-2 with TRBJ2-7; D is perhaps TRBD2 (6 bases). Per the germline V gene, CDR1 is SGHAT and CDR2 is FQNNGV. V shed 3 bases and J shed 3 bases, with 15 bases lying between them. CDR3 length: 15 residues. The CDR3 DNA reads TGTGCCAGCAGCTTGGTGCTCGTGGGGGGCTACGAGCAGTACTTC. Protein: CASSLVLVGGYEQYF.

The rearrangement links TRBV6-5 to TRBJ2-5; D is undetermined. From germline, CDR1 is MNHEY and CDR2 SVGAGI. The CDR3 runs 12 residues. The V gene lost 0 bases and the J gene lost 4 bases, with 3 bases spanning the gap. The CDR3 reads CASSYSRETQYF. CDR3 DNA sequence: TGTGCCAGCAGTTACTCCAGAGAGACCCAGTACTTC.

The CDR3 region has the DNA TGTGCCAGCAGCCGGGGACTGCTGAACACCGGGGAGCTGTTTTTT. Amino acids: CASSRGLLNTGELFF. The gene calls are TRBV7-3 and TRBJ2-2, with a weak D call TRBD2 (6 bases). The V end was cut by 5 bases, the J end by 1 base, with 11 bases between. From germline, CDR1 is SGHTA and CDR2 FQGTGA. CDR3 length equals 15 residues.

The V call is TRBV4-1, the J call TRBJ2-2; maybe TRBD2 (5 bases). Trimming removed 5 bases from V and 1 base from J, with 14 bases in between. This CDR3 contains 16 residues. Germline loops: CDR1 MGHRA, CDR2 YSYEKL. The CDR3 sequence is CASSERARVNTGELFF. DNA for the CDR3: TGCGCCAGCAGCGAGAGGGCCAGAGTGAACACCGGGGAGCTGTTTTTT.

In nucleotides, the CDR3 is TGTGCCAGCAGTGAAATAAACTATTACTACAATGAGCAGTTCTTC. The encoded protein is CASSEINYYYNEQFF. This rearrangement joins TRBV2 to TRBJ2-1; D gene uncertain. The V end was cut by 2 bases, the J end by 3 bases, with 11 bases between. This CDR3 has 15 residues. Germline values: CDR1 SNHLY, CDR2 FYNNEI.

The chain employs TRBV7-2 and TRBJ2-7, with TRBD1 identical over 7 bases. The CDR3 contains 13 residues. The V gene end was trimmed by 5 bases and the J gene end by 4 bases; junction bases not matched to a gene: 5. CDR1 SGHTA and CDR2 FQGNSA come from the germline V gene. The CDR3 nucleotides are TGTGCCAGCAGCCTCGACAGGGCGTACGAGCAGTACTTC. This translates into CASSLDRAYEQYF. The full variable domain, in which reference TRBV7-2 and TRBJ2-7 provide the parts outside the CDR3, is GAGVSQSPSNKVTEKGKDVELRCDPISGHTALYWYRQSLGQGLEFLIYFQGNSAPDKSGLPSDRFSAERTGGSVSTLTIQRTQQEDSAVYLCASSLDRAYEQYFGPGTRLTVT.

The rearrangement uses TRBV19 and TRBJ2-5, with 9 bases lining up with TRBD2. Unmatched junction bases numbered 5, after V lost 0 bases and J lost 3 bases. The CDR3 length is 16 residues. Looked up from germline, CDR1 is LNHDA and CDR2 is SQIVND (reference sequence). CDR3 residues: CASSIEDSGREETQYF. CDR3 sequence (DNA): TGTGCCAGTAGTATAGAGGATAGCGGGAGAGAAGAGACCCAGTACTTC.

This chain links TRBV7-9 with TRBJ1-2; 8 bases map to TRBD1. CDR1 is SEHNR, CDR2 FQNEAQ, per germline (reference sequence). This CDR3 is built from 17 residues. V was pared by 5 bases and J by 4 bases, with 15 bases of the junction left unmatched. This CDR3 reads CASSLSGGVQDIYGYTF. The CDR3 DNA follows: TGTGCCAGCAGCCTTTCAGGGGGCGTACAGGATATCTATGGCTACACCTTC.

Worth noting for this clone: One junction end disagrees with the germline gene, perhaps due to a read error. This chain joins TRBV15 and TRBJ1-5, with 9 bases aligning to TRBD1. The V gene's germline CDR1 is LNHNV and CDR2 YYDKDF (reference sequence). The CDR3 contains 17 residues. CDR3 region: CAISTDPKTGGAQPQHF. As DNA, the CDR3 is TGTGCCATCAGCACAGATCCTAAGACAGGGGGTGCTCAGCCCCAGCATTTT.